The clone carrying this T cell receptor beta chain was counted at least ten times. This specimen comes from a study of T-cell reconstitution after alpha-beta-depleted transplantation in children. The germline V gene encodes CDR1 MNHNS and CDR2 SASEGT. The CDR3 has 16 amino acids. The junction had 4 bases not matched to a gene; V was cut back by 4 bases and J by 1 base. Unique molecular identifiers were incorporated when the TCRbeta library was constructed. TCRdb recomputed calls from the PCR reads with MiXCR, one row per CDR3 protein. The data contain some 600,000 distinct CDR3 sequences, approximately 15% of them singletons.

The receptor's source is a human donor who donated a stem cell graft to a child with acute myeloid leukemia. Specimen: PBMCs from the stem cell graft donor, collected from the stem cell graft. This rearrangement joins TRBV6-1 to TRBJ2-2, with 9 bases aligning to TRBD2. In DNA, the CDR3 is TGTGCCAGCAGTGCAGCGGGGGGAAGGAACACCGGGGAGCTGTTTTTT. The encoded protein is CASSAAGGRNTGELFF.